The following is a T cell receptor (beta chain) sequence with its context. This sample was taken from a study of CD8 T cells in Susac syndrome. Study as a whole: Clinically active disease was present in five or six of the sequenced Susac syndrome patients. Roughly eight of these patients were in remission. Patients with Susac syndrome were, at the time of blood collection, therapy-naive, maintained on corticosteroids, or maintained on intravenous immunoglobulin alone.

TEMRA cells were FACS-enriched, and CD8+ and CD4+ T cells were isolated negatively. The CDR3 extends over 16 amino acids. Germline CDR1 and CDR2: MNHEY and SMNVEV (reference sequence). V was trimmed by 1 base and J by 2 bases, leaving 13 bases between them. It was with random hexamers that about 0.45 to 1 ug RNA was reverse transcribed. It was immunoSEQ multiplex PCR that amplified TCR beta CDR3 across 54 Vbeta and 13 Jbeta. TCRdb ran MiXCR on the immunoSEQ multiplex PCR reads and lists one entry per CDR3 protein. Of 80,000 to 95,000 distinct CDR3 sequences detected, over 85% appear once; the ten largest clones hold approximately 0.94%.

This clonotype was obtained from a human donor with Susac syndrome. This chain uses TRBV27 with TRBJ2-3; unclear D gene. The sequencing input was CD8+ T cells from PBMCs. Here the CDR3 DNA reads TGTGCCAGCAGTTTATTGCTACCCACCCACACAGATACGCAGTATTTT. Its translation is CASSLLLPTHTDTQYF.